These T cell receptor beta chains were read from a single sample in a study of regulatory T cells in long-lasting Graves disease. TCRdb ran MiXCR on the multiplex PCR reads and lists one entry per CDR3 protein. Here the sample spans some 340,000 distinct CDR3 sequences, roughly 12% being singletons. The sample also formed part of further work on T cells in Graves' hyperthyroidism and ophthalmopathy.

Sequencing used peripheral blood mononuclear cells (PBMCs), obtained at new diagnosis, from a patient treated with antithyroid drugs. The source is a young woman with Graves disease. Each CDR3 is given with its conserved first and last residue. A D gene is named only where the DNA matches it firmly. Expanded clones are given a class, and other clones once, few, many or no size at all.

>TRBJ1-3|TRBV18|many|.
CASSPNLDTIYF
TGTGCCAGCTCACCCAACCTGGACACCATATATTTT
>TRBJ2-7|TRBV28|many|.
CASSPRTRGQYF
TGTGCCAGCAGTCCAAGGACGAGGGGGCAGTACTTC
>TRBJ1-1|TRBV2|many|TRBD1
CASSTWGGQGRAFF
TGTGCCAGCAGTACCTGGGGGGGACAGGGCCGCGCTTTCTTT
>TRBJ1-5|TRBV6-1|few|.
CASSEGRGLGNQPQHF
TGTGCCAGCAGTGAAGGCAGGGGACTGGGCAATCAGCCCCAGCATTTT
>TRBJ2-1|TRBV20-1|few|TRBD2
CSARSPGLAGANEQFF
TGCAGTGCTAGATCCCCGGGACTAGCGGGGGCCAATGAGCAGTTCTTC
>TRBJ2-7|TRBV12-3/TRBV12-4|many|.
CASSLAGTYAPSEQYF
TGTGCCAGCAGTTTAGCGGGGACTTATGCCCCATCCGAGCAGTACTTC
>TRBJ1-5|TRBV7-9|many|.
CASSLGGGGYANQPQHF
TGTGCCAGCAGCTTAGGGGGTGGAGGATACGCCAATCAGCCCCAGCATTTT
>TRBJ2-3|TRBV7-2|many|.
CASSLIAGYTDTQYF
TGTGCCAGCAGCTTAATTGCGGGGTACACAGATACGCAGTATTTT
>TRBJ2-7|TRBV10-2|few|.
CASKQGYEQYF
TGCGCCAGCAAACAGGGCTACGAGCAGTACTTC
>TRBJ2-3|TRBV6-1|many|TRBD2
CASSGLAGGPDTQYF
TGTGCCAGCAGTGGACTAGCGGGGGGGCCAGATACGCAGTATTTT
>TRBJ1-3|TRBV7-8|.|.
CASSPVRHQLQRRSRNTIYF
TGTGCCAGCAGCCCAGTGCGACACCAACTTCAGAGGAGGTCACGAAACACCATATATTTT
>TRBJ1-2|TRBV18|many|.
CASSLWTDYGYTF
TGTGCCAGCTCACTATGGACAGATTATGGCTACACCTTC
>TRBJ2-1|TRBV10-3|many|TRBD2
CAISPSSGTSGYNEQFF
TGTGCCATCAGCCCAAGCTCCGGGACTAGCGGCTACAATGAGCAGTTCTTC
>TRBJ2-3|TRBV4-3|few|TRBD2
CASSPWTSGADTQYF
TGCGCCAGCAGCCCGTGGACTAGCGGGGCAGATACGCAGTATTTT
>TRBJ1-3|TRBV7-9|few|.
CASSSLAAGPAGNTTYF
TGTGCCAGCAGCTCCTTAGCGGCCGGGCCCGCTGGAAACACCACATATTTT
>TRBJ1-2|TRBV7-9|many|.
CASSLGSGQANYGYTF
TGTGCCAGCAGCTTAGGTTCCGGGCAGGCGAACTATGGCTACACCTTC
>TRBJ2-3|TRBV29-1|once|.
CSVDIQGIDTQYF
TGCAGCGTTGATATCCAGGGTATAGATACGCAGTATTTT
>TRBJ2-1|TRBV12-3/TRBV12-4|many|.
CASSFMPFQLESHEQFF
TGTGCCAGCAGTTTTATGCCGTTCCAGCTCGAATCGCATGAGCAGTTCTTC
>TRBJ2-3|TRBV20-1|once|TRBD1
CSAIPDHGQGYTDTQYF
TGCAGTGCTATACCTGACCACGGACAGGGGTACACAGATACGCAGTATTTT
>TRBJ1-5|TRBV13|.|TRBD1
CASSFQGGYSNQPQHF
TGTGCCAGCAGCTTCCAGGGGGGGTATAGCAATCAGCCCCAGCATTTT
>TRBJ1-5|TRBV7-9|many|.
CASSYRDQPQHF
TGTGCCAGCAGCTACAGGGATCAGCCCCAGCATTTT
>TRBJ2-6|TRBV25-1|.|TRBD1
CASSDHPVGTGTWSGANVLTF
TGTGCCAGCAGTGATCACCCCGTGGGGACAGGGACGTGGTCTGGGGCCAACGTCCTGACTTTC
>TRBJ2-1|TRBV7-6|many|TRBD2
CASSPQNGASGRSHNEQFF
TGTGCCAGCAGCCCCCAAAATGGGGCTAGCGGGAGATCCCACAATGAGCAGTTCTTC
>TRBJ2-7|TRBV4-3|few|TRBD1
CASSQDLTGGTYEQYF
TGCGCCAGCAGCCAAGATTTGACAGGGGGAACCTACGAGCAGTACTTC
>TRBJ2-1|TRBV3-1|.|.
CASSQGDASHNEQFF
TGTGCCAGCAGCCAAGGCGACGCTAGCCACAATGAGCAGTTCTTC
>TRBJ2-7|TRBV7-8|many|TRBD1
CASSLDPDRKVSYEQYF
TGTGCCAGCAGCTTAGACCCGGACAGGAAGGTCTCCTACGAGCAGTACTTC
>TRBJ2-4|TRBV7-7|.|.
CASSPTSGDPAKNIQYF
TGTGCTAGCAGCCCGACCTCCGGGGATCCAGCCAAAAACATTCAGTACTTC
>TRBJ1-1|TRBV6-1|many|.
CASSAAEEPGTEAFF
TGTGCCAGCAGTGCGGCTGAAGAACCGGGTACTGAAGCTTTCTTT
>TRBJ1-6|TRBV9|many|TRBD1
CATGGVEGSPLHF
TGTGCTACAGGGGGGGTGGAAGGTTCACCCCTCCACTTT
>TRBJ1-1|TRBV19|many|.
CASSIWGARTEAFF
TGTGCCAGTAGTATTTGGGGGGCGCGCACTGAAGCTTTCTTT
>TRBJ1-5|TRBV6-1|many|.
CASTNGPNQPQHF
TGTGCCAGCACTAACGGGCCGAATCAGCCCCAGCATTTT